This T cell receptor beta chain was identified during a study of blood T cell repertoires in COVID-19. On the study more broadly: From the United States, Italy and Spain came samples of acute and convalescent COVID-19.

This CDR3 spans 13 amino acids. CDR1 is SGDLS and CDR2 is YYNGEE in the germline V gene. The ends were cut back, 4 bases at V and 6 bases at J, with 13 bases in the middle. Study processing details: Nucleated cell number was recorded as an estimate derived from reference gene primer amplification. Data came from immunoSEQ multiplex PCR; TCRdb stores just in-frame clones and leaves some out. The DNA was the basis for D and trimming; V, J and clone size are from that table. The repertoire holds some 78,000 clones, 80% seen once, with around 5.8% in the top ten. The TCR comes from a man in his sixties with active or convalescent COVID-19. This rearrangement joins TRBV9 to TRBJ1-2; D perhaps matches TRBD1 (6 bases). Sequencing was carried out using peripheral blood. For the CDR3, the DNA is TGTGCCAGCAGCCCGGACAGTCGTGATGGCTACACCTTC. Its translation: CASSPDSRDGYTF.